A selection of T cell receptor beta chains follows, all from one sample in a study of metastatic and nonmetastatic thyroid tumors. TCRdb re-called the PCR reads with MiXCR. This sample yields some 8,400 clones, of which 31% are seen a single time; around 19% belongs to the top ten. The sample consisted of tumor tissue. The receptors originated from a female donor with papillary thyroid cancer or a benign thyroid nodule (not recorded which). Some clones in this sample may be carry-over from other donors' samples. Each CDR3 is given with its conserved first and last residue. The D gene is left open where the match is weak. Rows give clone size only sometimes, using once, few, many, or a class for an expanded clone.

TRBD1 TRBJ2-1 TRBV7-3 medium-sized 12 CASRDRQGEQFF TGTGCCAGCAGAGACCGACAGGGTGAGCAGTTCTTC
. TRBJ2-7 TRBV12-3/TRBV12-4 . 14 CASSNKQGKNEQYF TGTGCCAGCAGTAATAAACAGGGAAAGAACGAGCAGTACTTC
TRBD1 TRBJ2-7 TRBV27 . 15 CASSLGDRAKHEQYF TGTGCCAGCAGTTTAGGGGACAGGGCAAAGCACGAGCAGTACTTC
. TRBJ1-4 TRBV19 . 14 CASSIAAKPEKLFF TGTGCCAGTAGTATCGCAGCGAAACCGGAAAAACTGTTTTTT
TRBD1 TRBJ2-5 TRBV6-6 medium-sized 16 CASSYWGTGGEETQYF TGTGCCAGCAGTTACTGGGGGACAGGGGGCGAAGAGACCCAGTACTTC
. TRBJ1-3 TRBV5-1 medium-sized 14 CASSYGDSGNTIYF TGCGCCAGCAGCTACGGCGACTCTGGAAACACCATATATTTT
. TRBJ1-1 TRBV28 . 11 CASSLSELAFF TGTGCCAGCAGTTTATCAGAGTTAGCTTTCTTT
TRBD1 TRBJ1-2 TRBV5-1 . 14 CASSLSGQAYGYTF TGCGCCAGCAGCTTAAGCGGACAGGCATATGGCTACACCTTC
. TRBJ1-6 TRBV6-6 . 14 CASSYRAGNSPLHF TGTGCCAGCAGTTACAGGGCGGGTAATTCACCCCTCCACTTT
. TRBJ2-7 TRBV6-1 . 12 CASSVSTHEQYF TGTGCCAGCAGTGTCTCTACCCACGAGCAGTACTTC
. TRBJ2-1 TRBV5-5 . 14 CASSLSRANNEQFF TGTGCCAGCAGCTTGTCCAGGGCGAACAATGAGCAGTTCTTC
. TRBJ2-1 TRBV29-1 . 14 CSVAWRLTYNEQFF TGCAGCGTCGCGTGGCGGCTCACCTACAATGAGCAGTTCTTC
. TRBJ2-4 TRBV7-3 many 13 CASSRNLGDIQYF TGTGCCAGCAGCAGGAATCTGGGAGACATTCAGTACTTC
. TRBJ2-2 TRBV20-1 few 12 CSASSGVGELFF TGCAGTGCTAGTTCAGGAGTCGGGGAGCTGTTTTTT
. TRBJ1-2 TRBV11-1 . 15 CASSSSAGGSYGYTF TGTGCCAGCAGCTCTAGCGCCGGGGGTTCCTATGGCTACACCTTC
. TRBJ2-7 TRBV5-1 . 13 CASSSGEGYEQYF TGCGCCAGCAGCTCAGGGGAAGGCTACGAGCAGTACTTC
. TRBJ2-7 TRBV11-2 . 15 CASSLGGTSNYEQYF TGTGCCAGCAGCTTAGGGGGGACATCTAACTACGAGCAGTACTTC
. TRBJ2-7 TRBV12-3/TRBV12-4 . 14 CASSPSYGVDEQYF TGTGCCAGCAGCCCCTCCTACGGTGTTGACGAGCAGTACTTC
. TRBJ2-5 TRBV12-3/TRBV12-4 . 15 CASSLADDRRETQYF TGTGCCAGCAGTTTAGCGGATGACAGGCGAGAGACCCAGTACTTC
. TRBJ2-2 TRBV5-1 . 14 CASSLAGDTGELFF TGCGCCAGCAGCTTGGCAGGGGACACCGGGGAGCTGTTTTTT
. TRBJ1-5 TRBV12-3/TRBV12-4 . 15 CASSLGRWGGQPQHF TGTGCCAGCAGTTTAGGGCGGTGGGGTGGTCAGCCCCAGCATTTT
. TRBJ2-7 TRBV14 medium-sized 11 CASSLSYEQYF TGTGCCAGCAGCCTCTCCTACGAGCAGTACTTC
TRBD1 TRBJ2-7 TRBV24-1 few 15 CATSESGTDLYEQYF TGTGCCACCAGTGAGTCCGGGACAGACCTATACGAGCAGTACTTC
TRBD1 TRBJ2-1 TRBV27 few 16 CASSTQGVKLYNEQFF TGTGCCAGCAGTACACAGGGGGTTAAGCTCTACAATGAGCAGTTCTTC
. TRBJ2-2 TRBV5-1 . 19 CASSSELGLVPRGGGELFF TGCGCCAGCAGCTCCGAGCTGGGGCTAGTCCCGAGAGGTGGCGGGGAGCTGTTTTTT
. TRBJ2-2 TRBV18 . 15 CASRSPGSGTGELFF TGTGCCAGCAGATCACCGGGGTCCGGCACCGGGGAGCTGTTTTTT
TRBD2 TRBJ2-1 TRBV6-2/TRBV6-3 . 15 CASSYSGGSHNEQFF TGTGCCAGCAGTTATAGCGGGGGTAGCCACAATGAGCAGTTCTTC
. TRBJ1-5 TRBV6-1 . 18 CASSERGGLSDSNQPQHF TGTGCCAGCAGTGAAAGGGGGGGTCTTTCCGATAGCAATCAGCCCCAGCATTTT
. TRBJ1-1 TRBV6-1 medium-sized 13 CASSGGGGTEAFF TGTGCCAGCAGCGGGGGGGGTGGCACTGAAGCTTTCTTT
. TRBJ2-3 TRBV11-2 . 14 CASSLDLETDTQYF TGTGCCAGCAGCTTAGATTTGGAGACAGATACGCAGTATTTT
. TRBJ1-1 TRBV5-6 many 16 CASSLGIWGMNTEAFF TGTGCCAGCAGCTTGGGTATCTGGGGGATGAACACTGAAGCTTTCTTT
. TRBJ2-7 TRBV5-1 . 16 CASSLTIGQGMYEQYF TGCGCCAGCAGCTTGACAATCGGGCAGGGGATGTACGAGCAGTACTTC
TRBD1 TRBJ2-7 TRBV4-1 . 14 CASSQGQGIYEQYF TGCGCCAGCAGCCAAGGACAGGGTATCTACGAGCAGTACTTC
TRBD2 TRBJ2-7 TRBV12-3/TRBV12-4 few 14 CASSLLAGGYEQYF TGTGCCAGCAGTTTACTAGCGGGTGGATACGAGCAGTACTTC
. TRBJ1-2 TRBV10-3 . 14 CAISESSRGYGYTF TGTGCCATCAGTGAGTCGTCCAGGGGCTATGGCTACACCTTC
TRBD2 TRBJ2-1 TRBV7-6 . 18 CASSLGTSGGSSYNEQFF TGTGCCAGCAGCTTAGGCACTAGCGGGGGTAGCTCCTACAATGAGCAGTTCTTC
TRBD2 TRBJ2-1 TRBV6-1 . 15 CASSASGTSYNEQFF TGTGCCAGCAGTGCATCCGGGACTAGTTACAATGAGCAGTTCTTC
. TRBJ2-7 TRBV6-1 . 12 CASIGLAYEQYF TGTGCCAGCATAGGACTTGCCTACGAGCAGTACTTC
TRBD1 TRBJ1-1 TRBV12-3/TRBV12-4 large 14 CASSSTGTGVEAFF TGTGCCAGCAGTTCAACCGGGACAGGGGTTGAAGCTTTCTTT
. TRBJ2-7 TRBV6-1 few 15 CASSPIGQLSYEQYF TGTGCCAGCAGCCCAATCGGGCAACTTTCCTACGAGCAGTACTTC
. TRBJ2-1 TRBV7-3 . 14 CASSLSGSHNEQFF TGTGCCAGCAGCTTATCAGGGTCCCACAATGAGCAGTTCTTC
TRBD2 TRBJ2-7 TRBV15 large 13 CATSMSGTYEQYF TGTGCCACCAGTATGAGCGGGACCTACGAGCAGTACTTC
TRBD1 TRBJ2-7 TRBV20-1 . 15 CSFPRDRGPSYEQYF TGCAGTTTTCCCCGGGACAGGGGACCGTCCTACGAGCAGTACTTC
. TRBJ2-1 TRBV11-1 . 15 CASSCRDWAYNEQFF TGTGCCAGCAGCTGCAGGGACTGGGCCTACAATGAGCAGTTCTTC